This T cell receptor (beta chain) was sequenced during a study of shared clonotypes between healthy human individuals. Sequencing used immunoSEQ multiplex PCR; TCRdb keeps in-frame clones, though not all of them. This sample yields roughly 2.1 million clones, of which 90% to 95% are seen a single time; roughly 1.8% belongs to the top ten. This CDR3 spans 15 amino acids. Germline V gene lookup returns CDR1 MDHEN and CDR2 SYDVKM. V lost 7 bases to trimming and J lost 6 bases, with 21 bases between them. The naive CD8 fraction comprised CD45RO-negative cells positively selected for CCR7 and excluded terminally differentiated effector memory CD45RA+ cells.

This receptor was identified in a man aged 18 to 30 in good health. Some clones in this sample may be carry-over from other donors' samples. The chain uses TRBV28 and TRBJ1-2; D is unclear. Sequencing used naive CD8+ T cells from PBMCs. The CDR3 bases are TGTGCCAGCACCCTGTCGCTGGGAACTCCGGATGGCTACACCTTC. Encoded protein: CASTLSLGTPDGYTF.